The source of this T cell receptor beta chain is a study of T cell repertoires in cytomegalovirus infection. Background on the study: Public TCR beta signature analysis indicated the presence of both CMV infection and matching HLA type. Study-wide results and limits: Cumulative public TCR beta family frequency identified CMV carriers with the relevant HLA. The ex vivo response showed dominance by HLA-C-restricted CMV-specific TCR beta clonotypes.

In regard to this clonotype: Antigen unknown.

TCRdb reprocessed the reads via MiXCR and lists one record per CDR3 protein. The data show approximately 500,000 distinct CDR3 sequences, with around a quarter seen just once and 13% held by the top ten. V lost 8 bases to trimming and J lost 5 bases, with 15 bases between them. Germline values: CDR1 ENHRY, CDR2 SYGVKD. This CDR3 is built from 13 residues. This rearrangement joins TRBV10-3 to TRBJ1-1, with D perhaps matching TRBD1 (5 bases). The clonotype was recovered from a human donor in good health (CMV status not recorded). Some clones in this sample may be carry-over from other donors' samples. Material for sequencing was PBMCs. CDR3 coding DNA: TGTGCCATCGACCGGGGCTCGGGGACTGAAGCTTTCTTT. It encodes CAIDRGSGTEAFF.